This TCR beta chain appears in the sequencing data of a study of blood T cells in healthy people across ages. The overall study: Researchers report that template switching captured about one barcoded beta molecule per two T cells.

Overall study findings and caveats: Unsorted PBMC material precluded a definitive naive versus antigen-experienced comparison.

PCR was performed a second time for about 6 to 11 cycles using a sample-barcoded 5' primer and a J-beta primer mix. The authors tagged each cDNA molecule using a template-switch adaptor with 12 random nucleotides. TCRdb recomputed calls from the 5' RACE reads with MiXCR, one row per CDR3 protein. The table lists about 640,000 distinct CDR3 sequences, 58% of them singletons. Comment on this clonotype: Its antigen is not identified.

Losses at the gene ends were 6 bases for V and 7 bases for J; bases not matched to a gene: 10. This CDR3 is 14 amino acids long. Germline CDR1 reads SQVTM; CDR2 reads ANQGSEA. Input material: blood. This chain connects TRBV29-1 to TRBJ2-1; the match to TRBD1 covers 9 bases. The TCR sequence derives from a man aged 55-75 years in good health. The CDR3 sequence: CSVTGTGIGNEQFF. CDR3 coding DNA: TGCAGCGTCACCGGGACAGGGATTGGGAATGAGCAGTTCTTC.